Following are 31 T cell receptor beta chains from one sample sequenced in a study of T cell responses to AZD1222 COVID-19 vaccine (dated by TCRdb to the early 2020s). Reading the label with the study, this specimen's time point is: baseline before first vaccination. Reading the label with the study, this specimen's treatment or condition is: meningococcal conjugate vaccine given as trial control. The library was generated by the immunoSEQ multiplex PCR assay. The table was pulled from immuneACCESS by TCRdb, which kept in-frame rearrangements only. Such tables lose some clones; where checked, under half of the loss comes from unresolved V genes, and the rest has no known cause. The sample table lists some 140,000 clones, approximately 87% of them with a count of one. Approximately 5.1% of the sample is held by the ten biggest clonotypes. Specimen: peripheral blood, collected on day 0 of MenACWY control vaccination. The receptors derive from an adult in good health.

V is TRBV11-2 and J is TRBJ1-1; D might be TRBD1 (5 bases). The CDR3 runs to 13 residues. The germline V and J ends were trimmed by 5 bases and 5 bases, with 12 bases remaining between them. Germline loops: CDR1 SGHAT, CDR2 FQNNGV. The CDR3 DNA sequence: TGTGCCAGCAGCCCGATGGGGGGAACTGAAGCTTTCTTT. It encodes CASSPMGGTEAFF.

The chain links TRBV6-5 to TRBJ1-1, with D maybe TRBD1 (6 bases). Germline CDR1 and CDR2: MNHEY and SVGAGI. This CDR3 has 15 amino acids. V shed 5 bases and J shed 2 bases, with 15 bases lying between them. CDR3 in DNA: TGTGCCAGCAGTCCCTCAGGGGTGGGAAACACTGAAGCTTTCTTT. Protein: CASSPSGVGNTEAFF.

This chain joins TRBV7-9 and TRBJ2-6; D tentatively reads TRBD1 or TRBD2 (5 bases each). The CDR3 length is 16 residues. V was pared by 5 bases and J by 0 bases, with 11 bases between. From germline, CDR1 is SEHNR and CDR2 FQNEAQ (reference sequence). DNA of the CDR3: TGTGCCAGCAGCCTGGGACGGGACTCTGGGGCCAACGTCCTGACTTTC. Translation gives CASSLGRDSGANVLTF.

The chain recombines TRBV28 with TRBJ1-2, with D unclear. The CDR3 sequence is 15 residues long. Trimming took 1 base from V and 4 from J, leaving 13 bases between them. CDR1 and CDR2 from the germline V gene are MDHEN and SYDVKM. The CDR3 nucleotides read TGTGCCAGCAGTTTATCGAATCTCTCGGGCTATGGCTACACCTTC. It codes for CASSLSNLSGYGYTF.

The V and J genes are TRBV5-1 and TRBJ1-2; 7 bases are shared with TRBD1. Unmatched junction bases numbered 8, after V lost 4 bases and J lost 8 bases. Per the germline V gene, CDR1 is SGHRS and CDR2 is YFSETQ. The CDR3 is 13 amino acids. Here the CDR3 reads CASSTDRAGGYTF. CDR3 DNA: TGCGCCAGCAGCACCGACAGGGCTGGCGGCTACACCTTC. The whole variable domain, filled in from reference TRBV5-1 and TRBJ1-2, reads KAGVTQTPRYLIKTRGQQVTLSCSPISGHRSVSWYQQTPGQGLQFLFEYFSETQRNKGNFPGRFSGRQFSNSRSEMNVSTLELGDSALYLCASSTDRAGGYTFGSGTRLTVV.

A remark on this clone: Other DNA sequences in this sample translate to the same CDR3. The genes are TRBV19 and TRBJ2-1, with D unresolved. CDR3 size: 13 residues. The V gene lost 5 bases and the J gene lost 4 bases, with 9 bases spanning the gap. Per the germline V gene, CDR1 is LNHDA and CDR2 is SQIVND (reference sequence). The CDR3 DNA sequence: TGTGCCAGTAGTCCAAGAGGTTACAATGAGCAGTTCTTC. It yields the protein CASSPRGYNEQFF.

The CDR3 loop is CASSPQIDLNTEAFF. CDR3 nucleotide sequence: TGTGCCAGCAGCCCTCAGATAGATTTGAACACTGAAGCTTTCTTT. V and J are TRBV7-9 and TRBJ1-1; no clear D gene. V shed 5 bases and J shed 0 bases, with 13 bases lying between them. This CDR3 is built from 15 residues. Germline V CDR1 and CDR2: SEHNR, FQNEAQ (reference sequence).

This chain joins TRBV5-6 and TRBJ2-5; D is possibly TRBD2 (6 bases). Trimming left V 0 bases short and J 3 bases short, with 12 bases between. The germline V gene has CDR1 SGHDT and CDR2 YYEEEE. The CDR3 loop spans 15 amino acids. CDR3 nucleotides: TGTGCCAGCAGCTTGGTAAGGGGAGGAAAAGAGACCCAGTACTTC. This sequence encodes CASSLVRGGKETQYF.

In its sample, this clone was seen many times. One end of the junction is discordant with germline, which a read error may explain. The rearrangement uses TRBV7-7 and TRBJ2-2, with TRBD2 matching over 11 bases. Germline V lookup: CDR1 SSHAT, CDR2 FNYEAQ (reference sequence). The CDR3 is made up of 17 amino acids. The CDR3 here is CASSLVSGRAGTGELFF. DNA for the CDR3: TGTGCTAGCAGCTTAGTTAGCGGGAGGGCCGGCACCGGGGAGCTGTTTTTT.

The V gene is TRBV6-5, the J gene TRBJ1-2; D call uncertain. The CDR3 contains 13 residues. Germline values: CDR1 MNHEY, CDR2 SVGAGI. V lost 3 bases and J lost 4, with 9 bases in between. In nucleotides, the CDR3 is TGTGCCAGCAGTTATCGTAGGGTCTATGGCTACACCTTC. It is translated as CASSYRRVYGYTF.

This clone appeared once. The rearrangement links TRBV5-1 to TRBJ1-1; TRBD1 matches at 9 bases. Germline V gene lookup returns CDR1 SGHRS and CDR2 YFSETQ. V shed 0 bases, J shed 5 bases, and the junction held 17 bases outside the gene matches. The CDR3 length is 19 residues. CDR3 residues: CASSLVPPGQGNGRTEAFF. The CDR3 region has the DNA TGCGCCAGCAGCTTGGTGCCCCCGGGACAGGGAAACGGTAGGACTGAAGCTTTCTTT.

The chain joins TRBV11-2 to TRBJ2-1; 8 nucleotides line up with TRBD1. The CDR3 is made up of 15 amino acids. V gave up 3 bases and J gave up 3 bases; unmatched junction bases: 4. The germline CDR1 and CDR2 sequences are SGHAT and FQNNGV. The CDR3 sequence: CASSFGQGGYNEQFF. In nucleotides, the CDR3 is TGTGCCAGCAGCTTCGGACAGGGAGGCTACAATGAGCAGTTCTTC. The variable domain in full, completed from reference TRBV11-2 and TRBJ2-1, reads EAGVAQSPRYKIIEKRQSVAFWCNPISGHATLYWYQQILGQGPKLLIQFQNNGVVDDSQLPKDRFSAERLKGVDSTLKIQPAKLEDSAVYLCASSFGQGGYNEQFFGPGTRLTVL.

This clone showed up many times. The chain is built from TRBV5-6 and TRBJ2-5; 12 positions match TRBD2. V shed 1 base, J shed 2 bases, and the junction held 12 bases outside the gene matches. The CDR3 extends over 19 amino acids. Germline V gene data show CDR1 as SGHDT and CDR2 as YYEEEE. CDR3 nucleotide sequence: TGTGCCAGCAGCTTGAGTTCCTGGGTTCTAGCGGGGGGGCAAGAGACCCAGTACTTC. It encodes CASSLSSWVLAGGQETQYF. Full variable domain (rest looked up from reference TRBV5-6 and TRBJ2-5): DAGVTQSPTHLIKTRGQQVTLRCSPKSGHDTVSWYQQALGQGPQFIFQYYEEEERQRGNFPDRFSGHQFPNYSSELNVNALLLGDSALYLCASSLSSWVLAGGQETQYFGPGTRLLVL.

The chain combines TRBV23-1 with TRBJ1-5, with no clear D. TRBV23-1 is filed as an ORF, its function uncertain. The CDR3 spans 14 residues. Trimming cost V 3 bases and J 1 base, with 7 bases left between them. The CDR3 nucleotides are TGCGCCAGCAGTCAGAAATGCAGCAATCAGCCCCAGCATTTT. Translation: CASSQKCSNQPQHF.

The V call is TRBV18, the J call TRBJ1-1; no firm D call. Trimming took 1 base from V and 6 from J, leaving 15 bases between them. Germline loops: CDR1 KGHSH, CDR2 LQKENI. The CDR3 loop spans 15 amino acids. CDR3 region: CASSPLEGSTAEAFF. The CDR3 DNA is TGTGCCAGCTCACCACTCGAGGGTTCGACTGCTGAAGCTTTCTTT.

The chain uses TRBV5-4 and TRBJ2-5; 9 nucleotides align to TRBD2. The CDR3 runs to 14 residues. J gave up 1 base and V 4 bases, and 2 bases lay outside the gene matches. The germline CDR1 and CDR2 sequences are SGHNT and YYREEE (reference sequence). In DNA, the CDR3 is TGTGCCAGCAGCATGCGGGGGGGCCAAGAGACCCAGTACTTC. Translation: CASSMRGGQETQYF.

The chain links TRBV4-1 to TRBJ1-4; TRBD1 might be the D (5 bases). CDR1 is MGHRA and CDR2 is YSYEKL in the germline V gene. The CDR3 length is 14 residues. Trimming stripped 0 bases from V and 7 bases from J, with 9 bases between. The CDR3 loop reads CASSQEGVGEKLFF. In nucleotides, the CDR3 is TGCGCCAGCAGCCAAGAGGGGGTGGGTGAAAAACTGTTTTTT.

About this clone itself: The sample holds other DNA sequences that translate to the same CDR3. This sequence joins TRBV12-3 or TRBV12-4 and TRBJ1-1, with D perhaps matching TRBD1 (5 bases). The CDR3 length is 13 residues. V shed 2 bases and J shed 2 bases, with 6 bases lying between them. The DNA for the CDR3 is TGTGCCAGCAGTTTACAGGGAAACACTGAAGCTTTCTTT. Its translation: CASSLQGNTEAFF.

This clone was counted only a few times. CDR3 amino acids: CASSQGLTEAFF. The CDR3 region has the DNA TGTGCCAGCAGTCAGGGTTTGACTGAAGCTTTCTTT. The chain has TRBV28 and TRBJ1-1, with D perhaps matching TRBD1 (5 bases). Trimming took 5 bases from V and 5 from J, leaving 9 bases between them. Germline V gene sequence: CDR1 MDHEN, CDR2 SYDVKM. The CDR3 covers 12 residues.

This sequence joins TRBV3-1 (or the pseudogene TRBV3-2) and TRBJ2-5; no definite D call. Germline assignment: CDR1 LGHDT and CDR2 YNNKEL (reference sequence). CDR3 size: 11 residues. V was clipped by 2 bases and J by 9 bases, with 7 bases between them. CDR3 DNA: TGTGCCAGCAGCCAAACGTGGGCCCAGTACTTC. Its translation is CASSQTWAQYF.

The chain carries TRBV7-9 and TRBJ2-7; no clear D. The CDR3 runs to 14 residues. CDR1 is SEHNR and CDR2 is FQNEAQ in the germline V gene (reference sequence). V gave up 1 base and J gave up 2 bases, with 9 bases separating them. CDR3 bases: TGTGCCAGCAGCTTAGGCGCCAGAGCCTACGAGCAGTACGTC. Residues: CASSLGARAYEQYV.

This clone was observed a single time. Here the CDR3 DNA reads TGTGCCAGCAGCATGACAGGGTACAATGAGCAGTTCTTC. It encodes CASSMTGYNEQFF. The rearrangement links TRBV5-5 to TRBJ2-1; 7 positions agree with TRBD1. The CDR3 loop spans 13 amino acids. After removal of 4 bases from V and 4 bases from J, the junction contained 2 bases not matched to a gene. From germline, CDR1 is SGHKS and CDR2 YYEKEE (reference sequence). The full variable domain, rest sourced from reference TRBV5-5 and TRBJ2-1, is DAGVTQSPTHLIKTRGQQVTLRCSPISGHKSVSWYQQVLGQGPQFIFQYYEKEERGRGNFPDRFSARQFPNYSSELNVNALLLGDSALYLCASSMTGYNEQFFGPGTRLTVL.

The genes are TRBV7-9 and TRBJ1-1, with 7 bases fitting TRBD1. The CDR3 is 15 residues long. The germline V gene has CDR1 SEHNR and CDR2 FQNEAQ (reference sequence). Trimming took 5 bases from V and 6 from J; bases not matched to a gene: 12. Written as DNA, the CDR3 is TGTGCCAGCAGCCGGACGACAGGGATGAGCGCTGAAGCTTTCTTT. Its protein product is CASSRTTGMSAEAFF.

This chain uses TRBV7-5 with TRBJ2-7; TRBD2 is taken as the D call from the table, unchecked against the DNA. TRBV7-5 is given as a pseudogene. The CDR3 loop spans 10 amino acids. CDR3 sequence reads: CARSLSYLYF. The CDR3 region has the DNA TGTGCCAGAAGCTTATCGTATCTGTACTTC.

V is TRBV6-5 and J is TRBJ1-2; D unclear. Trimming pared 7 bases from V and 2 bases from J, leaving 5 bases between. The CDR3 covers 11 residues. CDR1 and CDR2 (germline): MNHEY, SVGAGI. The CDR3 region is CASKFNYGYTF. The DNA of the CDR3 is TGTGCCAGCAAGTTCAACTATGGCTACACCTTC.

This chain links TRBV10-3 with TRBJ2-7, with 10 bases that match TRBD1. The ends lost 5 bases at V and 5 bases at J; junction bases unmatched: 9. This CDR3 is 15 amino acids long. The germline V gene has CDR1 ENHRY and CDR2 SYGVKD. The CDR3 coding sequence is TGTGCCATCAGTCCCCGGGACAGGGGTTCCGACGAGCAGTACTTC. Protein product: CAISPRDRGSDEQYF.

The J gene is TRBJ1-2, the V gene TRBV3-1 (or the pseudogene TRBV3-2); perhaps TRBD1 as D (6 bases). The CDR3 spans 14 residues. Per germline, CDR1 LGHDT and CDR2 YNNKEL (reference sequence). Trimming took 3 bases from V and 10 from J, leaving 18 bases between them. The CDR3 sequence: CASSHYDRTTAYTF. CDR3 sequence (DNA): TGTGCCAGCAGCCACTACGACAGGACTACAGCCTACACCTTC.

V usage is TRBV11-3 and J usage is TRBJ2-7; D may match TRBD1 or TRBD2 (7 bases each). There are 17 residues in the CDR3. The germline V gene has CDR1 SGHNT and CDR2 YENEEA. V dropped 2 bases and J dropped 5 bases, with 22 bases sitting between them. The chain's CDR3 is CASSLQLLGRGRDEQYF. The CDR3 DNA reads TGTGCCAGCAGCTTACAACTATTAGGGAGGGGGCGCGACGAGCAGTACTTC.

This chain uses TRBV28 with TRBJ1-1; no reliable D call. This CDR3 is 14 amino acids long. Germline-derived CDR1 and CDR2 are MDHEN and SYDVKM. The ends were cut back, 7 bases at V and 1 base at J, with 13 bases in the middle. The CDR3 nucleotides read TGTGCCAGCACCTCGACGGGAGAGAACACTGAAGCTTTCTTT. It encodes CASTSTGENTEAFF.

V gene TRBV5-5 combines with J gene TRBJ2-7; D gene uncertain. The V end lost 3 bases, the J end lost 1 base, and 11 bases lay between the germline ends. The CDR3 extends over 14 amino acids. CDR1 is SGHKS and CDR2 is YYEKEE in the germline V gene (reference sequence). CDR3 DNA: TGTGCCAGCAGCTCCTCGACAAATTCCTACGAGCAGTACTTC. This encodes CASSSSTNSYEQYF.

In this sample, this clone turned up a few times. The gene calls are TRBV7-9 and TRBJ1-4, with D hard to call. From germline, CDR1 is SEHNR and CDR2 FQNEAQ (reference sequence). V was cut by 5 bases and J by 0 bases, with 10 bases left in between. The CDR3 totals 15 residues. Here the CDR3 reads CASSLSRTTNEKLFF. For the CDR3, the DNA is TGTGCCAGCAGCCTTTCCAGGACAACTAATGAAAAACTGTTTTTT. Complete variable domain (other parts from reference TRBV7-9 and TRBJ1-4): DTGVSQNPRHKITKRGQNVTFRCDPISEHNRLYWYRQTLGQGPEFLTYFQNEAQLEKSRLLSDRFSAERPKGSFSTLEIQRTEQGDSAMYLCASSLSRTTNEKLFFGSGTQLSVL.